This entry features one T cell receptor beta chain sequence. Antigen unknown. CDR3 size: 16 residues. The V gene end was trimmed by 5 bases and the J gene end by 0 bases; junction bases not matched to a gene: 10. Germline CDR1 reads SGHTA; CDR2 reads FQGTGA. Repertoires were generated with immunoSEQ multiplex PCR, while TCRdb's copy carries only in-frame clones and drops some. The sample comprises 55,000 to 80,000 clones, roughly 81% of which are singletons, and roughly 14% rests with the top ten. This sample was taken from a study of T cells in localized non-small cell lung cancer. Study results and caveats: Uninvolved adjacent lung had more T cell clonality than any other tissue, topping tumor.

The rearrangement joins TRBV7-3 to TRBJ2-7; 7 bases agree with TRBD1. The clonotype comes from a female donor older than 55 with stage I lung adenocarcinoma. Sequenced material: peripheral blood, taken before any cancer treatment. The CDR3 coding sequence is TGTGCCAGCAGCCCCCCAAACTGGGACAGCTCCTACGAGCAGTACTTC. The encoded protein is CASSPPNWDSSYEQYF.